Listed below are T cell receptor beta chains from one sample, sequenced in a study of OX40 agonist ivuxolimab in advanced cancers. Some clones are missing from TCRdb's copy, which holds only in-frame ones; the method was immunoSEQ multiplex PCR. The table shows fewer than 95,000 clones, with 70% to 90% occurring only once. This sample comprised CD4+ or CD8+ T cells sorted from blood, obtained in a trial of the OX40 agonist ivuxolimab. These receptor sequences come from an adult with an advanced solid tumor such as melanoma, head and neck, liver or kidney cancer. Both conserved end residues are trimmed from each CDR3. The order of the fields is V gene, J gene, CDR3 protein.

v_gene: TRBV19; j_gene: TRBJ1-1; CDR3aa: ASSIPGAQWDTEAF
v_gene: TRBV7-8; j_gene: TRBJ2-7; CDR3aa: ASSLGGTSGTYEQY
v_gene: TRBV6-5; j_gene: TRBJ1-2; CDR3aa: ASSSRGGYT
v_gene: TRBV2; j_gene: TRBJ2-1; CDR3aa: ASSKGTSANEQF
v_gene: TRBV6-6; j_gene: TRBJ1-2; CDR3aa: ASINGDTNNYGYT
v_gene: TRBV5-4; j_gene: -; CDR3aa: ASSLELGHSYEQY
v_gene: TRBV10-3; j_gene: TRBJ2-2; CDR3aa: AISDTAIAWNTGELF
v_gene: TRBV15; j_gene: TRBJ2-1; CDR3aa: ATSREGIAVSYNEQF
v_gene: TRBV5-5; j_gene: TRBJ2-7; CDR3aa: ASPTEIRSYEQY
v_gene: TRBV9; j_gene: TRBJ2-5; CDR3aa: ASSLGGVPGQETQY
v_gene: TRBV18; j_gene: TRBJ2-7; CDR3aa: ASSPQGDSYEQY
v_gene: TRBV9; j_gene: TRBJ2-7; CDR3aa: ASSGGTSAYEQY
v_gene: TRBV27; j_gene: TRBJ2-1; CDR3aa: ASSLPGAYYNEQF
v_gene: TRBV25-1; j_gene: TRBJ1-1; CDR3aa: ASSERGAGGNTEAF
v_gene: TRBV30; j_gene: TRBJ1-5; CDR3aa: AWSTGGWQPQH
v_gene: TRBV5-1; j_gene: TRBJ2-5; CDR3aa: ASSLAWGSETQY
v_gene: TRBV11-3; j_gene: TRBJ2-5; CDR3aa: ASSPRGRDATQY
v_gene: TRBV13; j_gene: TRBJ2-7; CDR3aa: ASSLGQGGGEQY
v_gene: TRBV9; j_gene: TRBJ2-7; CDR3aa: ASSVNPDREAYNEQY
v_gene: TRBV28; j_gene: TRBJ2-1; CDR3aa: ASSFGEGRQHEQF
v_gene: TRBV7-9; j_gene: TRBJ2-1; CDR3aa: ASSLVAGGRYNEQF
v_gene: TRBV29-1; j_gene: TRBJ1-1; CDR3aa: SVGQGSANTEAF